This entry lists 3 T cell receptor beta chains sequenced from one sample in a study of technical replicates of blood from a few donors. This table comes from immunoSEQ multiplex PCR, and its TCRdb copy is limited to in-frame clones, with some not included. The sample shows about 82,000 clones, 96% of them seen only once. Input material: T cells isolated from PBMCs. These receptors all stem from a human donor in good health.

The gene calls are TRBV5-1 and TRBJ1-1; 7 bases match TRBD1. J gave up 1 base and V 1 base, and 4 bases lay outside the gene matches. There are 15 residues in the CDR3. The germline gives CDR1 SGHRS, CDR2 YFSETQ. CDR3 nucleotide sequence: TGCGCCAGCAGCTTGTTCGGACAGGAGAACACTGAAGCTTTCTTT. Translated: CASSLFGQENTEAFF.

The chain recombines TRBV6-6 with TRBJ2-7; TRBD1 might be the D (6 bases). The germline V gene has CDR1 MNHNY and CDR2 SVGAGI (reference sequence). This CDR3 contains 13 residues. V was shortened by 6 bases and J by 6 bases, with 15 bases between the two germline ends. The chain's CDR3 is CASRQGVFIEQYF. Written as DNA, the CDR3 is TGTGCCAGCAGACAGGGTGTCTTTATCGAGCAGTACTTC.

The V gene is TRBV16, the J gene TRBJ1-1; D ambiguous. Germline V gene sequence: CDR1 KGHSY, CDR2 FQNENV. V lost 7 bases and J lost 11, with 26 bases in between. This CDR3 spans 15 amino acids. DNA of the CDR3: TGTGCCAGCACATTCGACGGTCGGGCCCATTGGGAGGCTTTCTTT. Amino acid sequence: CASTFDGRAHWEAFF.